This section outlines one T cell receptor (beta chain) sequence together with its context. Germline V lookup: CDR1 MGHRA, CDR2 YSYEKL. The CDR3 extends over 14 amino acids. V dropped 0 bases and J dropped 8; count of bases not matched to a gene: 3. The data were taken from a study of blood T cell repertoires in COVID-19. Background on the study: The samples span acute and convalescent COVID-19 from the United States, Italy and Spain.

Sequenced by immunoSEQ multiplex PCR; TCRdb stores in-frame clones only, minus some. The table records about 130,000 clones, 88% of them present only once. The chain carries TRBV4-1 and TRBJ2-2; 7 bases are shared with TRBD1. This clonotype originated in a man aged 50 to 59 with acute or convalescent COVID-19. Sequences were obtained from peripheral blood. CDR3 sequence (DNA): TGCGCCAGCAGCCAAGAGGACAGGTCGGGGGAGCTGTTTTTT. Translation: CASSQEDRSGELFF.